A few counts support the clone carrying this T cell receptor beta chain. Possible read error: a much larger clone is one base away. The data are from a study of T cells in Graves' hyperthyroidism and ophthalmopathy. The CDR3 regions of TCR beta were amplified from RNA transcripts. The HTBI primer set served for first-round RT-PCR of the TCR CDR3. In TCRdb, the multiplex PCR reads were re-called with MiXCR into one record per CDR3 protein. The repertoire holds roughly 200,000 distinct CDR3 sequences, with 15% to 20% as singletons. Lactation, pregnancy, other autoimmune disease or uncontrolled infection led to exclusion of patients. Each diagnosis drew on symptoms, thyroxine, TRAb, thyroid ultrasound and orbital computed tomography findings. This TCR was sampled from a man aged 35 to 55 with Graves' hyperthyroidism. The sample consisted of blood.

The CDR3 spells CASSPGTDYERYF. Written as DNA, the CDR3 is TGTGCCAGCTCACCCGGGACAGACTACGAGCGGTACTTC. This chain uses TRBV18 with TRBJ2-7, with TRBD1 matching 7 bases. Germline CDR1 and CDR2: KGHSH and LQKENI. The CDR3 spans 13 residues.